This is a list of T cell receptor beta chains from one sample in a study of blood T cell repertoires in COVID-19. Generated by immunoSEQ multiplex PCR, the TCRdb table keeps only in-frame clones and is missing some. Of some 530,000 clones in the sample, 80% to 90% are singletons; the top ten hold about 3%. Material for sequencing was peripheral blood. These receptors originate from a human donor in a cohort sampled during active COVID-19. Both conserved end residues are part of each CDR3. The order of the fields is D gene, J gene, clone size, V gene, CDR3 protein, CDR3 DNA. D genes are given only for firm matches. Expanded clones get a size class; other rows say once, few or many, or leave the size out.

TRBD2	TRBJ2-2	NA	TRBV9	CASSTRTSGRAGELFF	TGTGCCAGCAGCACTAGGACTAGCGGGAGGGCCGGGGAGCTGTTTTTT
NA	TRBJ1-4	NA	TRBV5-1	CASSPTGTINEKLFF	TGCGCCAGCAGCCCTACGGGGACTATAAATGAAAAACTGTTTTTT
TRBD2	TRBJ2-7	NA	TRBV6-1	CASSESETSAYEQYF	TGTGCCAGCAGTGAGTCGGAGACTAGCGCCTACGAGCAGTACTTC
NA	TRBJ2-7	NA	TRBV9	CASSVSAGSYEQYF	TGTGCCAGCAGCGTTTCAGCGGGCTCCTACGAGCAGTACTTC
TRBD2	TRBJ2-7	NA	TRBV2	CASSDLADEQYF	TGTGCCAGCAGTGACCTAGCGGACGAGCAGTACTTC
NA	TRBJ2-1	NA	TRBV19	CARKPDSSYNEQFF	TGTGCCCGTAAGCCGGACAGTTCTTACAATGAGCAGTTCTTC
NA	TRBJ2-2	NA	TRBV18	CASSPLGQNTGELFF	TGTGCCAGCTCACCACTGGGACAGAACACCGGGGAGCTGTTTTTT
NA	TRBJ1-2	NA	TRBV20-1	CSQLINYGYTF	TGCAGCCAACTGATTAACTATGGCTACACCTTC
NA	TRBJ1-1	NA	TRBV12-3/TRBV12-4	CASSITRNTEAFF	TGTGCCAGCAGCATCACGCGAAACACTGAAGCTTTCTTT
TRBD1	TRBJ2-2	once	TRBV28	CASRDRGYDTGELFF	TGTGCCAGCAGGGACAGGGGATATGACACCGGGGAGCTGTTTTTT
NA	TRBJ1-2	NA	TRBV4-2	CASSQDEGGGANYGYTF	TGTGCCAGCAGCCAAGATGAGGGAGGAGGAGCTAACTATGGCTACACCTTC
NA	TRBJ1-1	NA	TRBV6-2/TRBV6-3	CASSYLGLNTEAFF	TGTGCCAGCAGTTACCTGGGCCTGAACACTGAAGCTTTCTTT
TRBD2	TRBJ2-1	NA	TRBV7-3	CASSLGGGPANEQFF	TGTGCCAGCAGCTTAGGGGGAGGGCCCGCCAATGAGCAGTTCTTC
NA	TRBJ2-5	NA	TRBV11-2	CASSFTGRQETQYF	TGTGCCAGCAGCTTTACTGGGAGGCAAGAGACCCAGTACTTC
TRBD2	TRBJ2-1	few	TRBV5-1	CASTPGTSGLNEQFF	TGCGCCAGCACCCCCGGGACTAGCGGGTTGAATGAGCAGTTCTTC
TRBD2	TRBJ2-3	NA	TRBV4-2	CASSQETSGRTDTQYF	TGTGCCAGCAGCCAAGAAACTAGCGGGAGGACAGATACGCAGTATTTT
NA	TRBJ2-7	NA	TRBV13	CASSSRVFYEQYF	TGTGCCAGCAGCTCCAGGGTTTTCTACGAGCAGTACTTC
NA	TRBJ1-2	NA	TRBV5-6	CASSLGVGNYGYTF	TGTGCCAGCAGCCTCGGGGTCGGGAACTATGGCTACACCTTC
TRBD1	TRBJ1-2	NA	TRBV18	CASSLSTGGDYGYTF	TGTGCCAGCTCACTATCGACAGGGGGCGACTATGGCTACACCTTC
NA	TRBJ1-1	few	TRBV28	CASSSLGVANTEAFF	TGTGCCAGCAGTTCTCTCGGCGTAGCAAACACTGAAGCTTTCTTT
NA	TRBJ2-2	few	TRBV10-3	CAISRGETGELFF	TGTGCCATCAGCAGGGGGGAGACCGGGGAGCTGTTTTTT
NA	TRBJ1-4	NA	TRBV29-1	CSVDDSDEKLFF	TGCAGCGTTGATGACAGCGATGAAAAACTGTTTTTT
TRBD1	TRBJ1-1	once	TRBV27	CASWTGHTEAFF	TGTGCCAGCTGGACAGGGCACACTGAAGCTTTCTTT
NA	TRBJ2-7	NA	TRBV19	CASSNSAGGYEQYF	TGTGCCAGTTCCAACTCTGCGGGTGGGTACGAGCAGTACTTC
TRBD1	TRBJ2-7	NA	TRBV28	CASSPLGTGRLGEQYF	TGTGCCAGCAGTCCACTAGGGACAGGGAGGTTAGGCGAGCAGTACTTC
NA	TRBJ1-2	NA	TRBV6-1	CASSEGAGASF	TGTGCCAGCAGTGAGGGGGCAGGGGCTTCCTTC
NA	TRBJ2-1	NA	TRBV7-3	CASSLHPESSYNEQFF	TGTGCCAGCAGCCTCCACCCTGAGAGCTCCTACAATGAGCAGTTCTTC
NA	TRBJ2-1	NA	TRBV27	CASSLGWGVGVYNEQFF	TGTGCCAGCAGTTTAGGGTGGGGTGTGGGAGTTTACAATGAGCAGTTCTTC
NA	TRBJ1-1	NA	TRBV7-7	CASSAPEEGSWTEAFF	TGTGCTAGCAGCGCCCCAGAGGAGGGAAGTTGGACTGAAGCTTTCTTT
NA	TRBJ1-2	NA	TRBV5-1	CASSLDSQTGRFYGYTF	TGCGCCAGCAGCTTGGACTCCCAGACAGGCCGCTTCTATGGCTACACCTTC
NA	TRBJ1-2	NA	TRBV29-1	CSVEERQYGYTF	TGCAGCGTTGAAGAGAGGCAATATGGCTACACCTTC
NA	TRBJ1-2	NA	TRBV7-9	CASSRNGHDGYTF	TGTGCCAGCAGCCGAAACGGACATGATGGCTACACCTTC
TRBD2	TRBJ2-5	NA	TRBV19	CASSMAEGTSGETQYF	TGTGCCAGTAGTATGGCAGAGGGGACTAGCGGAGAGACCCAGTACTTC
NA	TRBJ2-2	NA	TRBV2	CASSQAEPAYGELFF	TGTGCCAGCAGTCAAGCGGAGCCCGCGTATGGGGAGCTGTTTTTT
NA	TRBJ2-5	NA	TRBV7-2	CASSYTGGTGETQYF	TGTGCCAGCAGCTATACGGGCGGGACGGGGGAGACCCAGTACTTC
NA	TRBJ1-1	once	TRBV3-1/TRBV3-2	CASSQDGRGGTEAFF	TGTGCCAGCAGCCAAGACGGCAGAGGAGGGACTGAAGCTTTCTTT
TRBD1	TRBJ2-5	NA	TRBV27	CASSRVYSTGGREETQYF	TGTGCCAGCAGTAGGGTATATAGTACAGGGGGCCGGGAAGAGACCCAGTACTTC
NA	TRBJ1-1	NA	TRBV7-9	CASSLNRAEAFF	TGTGCCAGCAGCCTCAACAGGGCTGAAGCTTTCTTT
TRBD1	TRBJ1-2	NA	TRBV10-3	CAISDSAGGDYGYTF	TGTGCCATCAGTGATAGCGCAGGGGGCGACTATGGCTACACCTTC
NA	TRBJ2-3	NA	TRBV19	CASSKDLGTQYF	TGTGCCAGTAGTAAGGACTTGGGTACGCAGTATTTT